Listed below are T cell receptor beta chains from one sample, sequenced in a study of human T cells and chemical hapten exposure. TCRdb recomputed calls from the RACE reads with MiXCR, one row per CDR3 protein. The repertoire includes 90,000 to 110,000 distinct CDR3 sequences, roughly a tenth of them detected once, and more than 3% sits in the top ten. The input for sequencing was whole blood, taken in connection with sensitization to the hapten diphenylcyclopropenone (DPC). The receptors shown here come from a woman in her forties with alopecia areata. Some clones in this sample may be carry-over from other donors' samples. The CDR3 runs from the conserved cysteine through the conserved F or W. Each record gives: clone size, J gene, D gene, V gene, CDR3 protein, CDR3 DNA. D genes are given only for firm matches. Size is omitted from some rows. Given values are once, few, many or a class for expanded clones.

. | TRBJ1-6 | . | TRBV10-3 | CAISGWRADSYNSPLHF | TGTGCCATCAGTGGATGGAGGGCGGATTCCTATAATTCACCCCTCCACTTT
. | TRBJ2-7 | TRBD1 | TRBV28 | CASSFPGTGVIIRSYEQYF | TGTGCCAGCAGTTTCCCCGGGACAGGGGTCATAATCCGCTCCTACGAGCAGTACTTC
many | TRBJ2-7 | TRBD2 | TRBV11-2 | CASSPGGLAGFEQYF | TGTGCCAGCAGCCCAGGAGGGCTAGCGGGTTTCGAGCAGTACTTC
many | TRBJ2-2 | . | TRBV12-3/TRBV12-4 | CASSFFRNTGELFF | TGTGCCAGCAGTTTTTTCCGGAACACCGGGGAGCTGTTTTTT
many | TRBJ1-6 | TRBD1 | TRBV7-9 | CASSLGLQGTSSYNSPLHF | TGTGCCAGCAGCTTAGGTCTACAGGGGACGAGCTCCTATAATTCACCCCTCCACTTT
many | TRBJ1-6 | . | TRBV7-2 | CASTHPGSGNSPLHF | TGTGCCAGCACCCATCCGGGGTCGGGTAATTCACCCCTCCACTTT
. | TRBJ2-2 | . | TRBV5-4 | CASREVMNTGELFF | TGTGCCAGCAGAGAGGTCATGAACACCGGGGAGCTGTTTTTT
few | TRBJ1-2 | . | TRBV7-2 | CASSLGGSYYGYTF | TGTGCCAGCAGCTTAGGAGGGTCGTACTATGGCTACACCTTC
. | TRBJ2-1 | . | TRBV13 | CASSLEGRAYNEQFF | TGTGCCAGCAGCTTAGAGGGCAGGGCCTACAATGAGCAGTTCTTC
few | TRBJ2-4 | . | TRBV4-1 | CASSQDNRVAKNIQYF | TGCGCCAGCAGCCAAGATAACAGGGTAGCCAAAAACATTCAGTACTTC
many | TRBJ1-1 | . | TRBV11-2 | CASSLGDRPDEAFF | TGTGCCAGCAGCTTGGGAGACAGGCCTGATGAAGCTTTCTTT
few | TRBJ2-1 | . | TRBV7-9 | CASSPTGWGFNEQFF | TGTGCCAGCAGCCCTACAGGGTGGGGGTTCAATGAGCAGTTCTTC
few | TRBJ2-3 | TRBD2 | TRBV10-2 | CASSGWVAGGQDTQYF | TGCGCCAGCAGTGGATGGGTAGCGGGGGGGCAAGATACGCAGTATTTT
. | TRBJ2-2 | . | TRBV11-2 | CASSLDRTGGELFF | TGTGCCAGCAGCTTAGACAGAACAGGCGGGGAGCTGTTTTTT
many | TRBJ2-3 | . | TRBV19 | CATSTGGEADTQYF | TGTGCCACCTCTACGGGGGGCGAGGCAGATACGCAGTATTTT
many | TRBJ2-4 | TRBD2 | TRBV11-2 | CASSPRTSSGDIQYF | TGTGCCAGCAGCCCCAGGACTAGCTCTGGGGACATTCAGTACTTC
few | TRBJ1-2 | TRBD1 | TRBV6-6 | CASSYSGPLPGQGADSYGYTF | TGTGCCAGCAGTTACTCGGGACCTCTTCCGGGACAGGGGGCCGACTCCTATGGCTACACCTTC
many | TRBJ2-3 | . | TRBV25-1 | CASSEGGGKDTQYF | TGTGCCAGCAGTGAAGGGGGTGGGAAAGATACGCAGTATTTT
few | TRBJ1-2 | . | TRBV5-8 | CASSPGTPVRSGYTF | TGTGCCAGCAGCCCCGGGACACCGGTTCGTAGCGGCTACACCTTC
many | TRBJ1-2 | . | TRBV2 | CASSPLSGTYGYTF | TGTGCCAGCAGCCCCCTGAGTGGGACCTATGGCTACACCTTC
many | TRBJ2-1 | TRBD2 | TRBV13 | CASSLTSGVPEQFF | TGTGCCAGCAGCCTGACTAGCGGGGTTCCGGAGCAGTTCTTC
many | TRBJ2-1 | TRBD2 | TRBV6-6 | CASSSTGGLAAPYNEQFF | TGTGCCAGCAGTTCGACGGGGGGACTAGCGGCACCATACAATGAGCAGTTCTTC
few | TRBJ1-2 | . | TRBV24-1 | CATSGRENYGYTF | TGTGCCACCAGTGGGCGGGAGAACTATGGCTACACCTTC
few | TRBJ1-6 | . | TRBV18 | CASSPTDGHNSPLHF | TGTGCCAGCTCACCAACGGACGGACATAATTCACCCCTCCACTTT
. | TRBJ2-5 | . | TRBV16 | CASSQSIAPGGTQYF | TGTGCCAGCAGCCAATCGATCGCGCCTGGGGGGACCCAGTACTTC
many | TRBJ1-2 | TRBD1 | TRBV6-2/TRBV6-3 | CASTIRDSGYTF | TGTGCCAGCACCATCCGGGACAGCGGCTACACCTTC
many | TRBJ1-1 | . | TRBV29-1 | CSAGRQSTEAFF | TGCAGCGCTGGCCGGCAGTCCACTGAAGCTTTCTTT
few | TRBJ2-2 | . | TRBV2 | CASSVQGSNTGELFF | TGTGCCAGCAGTGTCCAGGGGTCGAACACCGGGGAGCTGTTTTTT
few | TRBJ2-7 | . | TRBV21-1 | CASSTTGALKEQYF | TGTGCCAGCAGCACGACAGGAGCCCTTAAGGAGCAGTACTTC
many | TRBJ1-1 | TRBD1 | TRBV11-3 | CASSSTGDAAFF | TGTGCCAGCAGCTCGACAGGGGACGCAGCTTTCTTT
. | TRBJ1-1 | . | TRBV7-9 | CASSWGGEDTEAFF | TGTGCCAGCAGCTGGGGTGGGGAGGACACTGAAGCTTTCTTT
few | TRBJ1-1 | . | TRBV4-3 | CASSQVQWNTEAFF | TGCGCCAGCAGCCAAGTCCAATGGAACACTGAAGCTTTCTTT
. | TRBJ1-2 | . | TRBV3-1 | CASSQGHISNYGYTF | TGTGCCAGCAGCCAAGGGCACATTAGCAACTATGGCTACACCTTC
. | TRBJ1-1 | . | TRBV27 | CASTLTGQRGEAFF | TGTGCCAGCACCCTGACAGGTCAAAGAGGGGAAGCTTTCTTT
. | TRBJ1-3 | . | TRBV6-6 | CASSLWSGSGNTIYF | TGTGCCAGCAGTCTCTGGTCTGGCTCTGGAAACACCATATATTTT
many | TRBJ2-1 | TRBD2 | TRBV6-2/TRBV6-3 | CASSQPGLAGGPVSDEQFF | TGTGCCAGCAGTCAACCGGGACTAGCGGGGGGGCCAGTGTCGGATGAGCAGTTCTTC
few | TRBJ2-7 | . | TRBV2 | CAQTYFGSYEQYF | TGTGCTCAAACCTACTTCGGCTCCTACGAGCAGTACTTC
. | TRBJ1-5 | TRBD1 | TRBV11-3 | CASSLKPCRTGWKESNQPQHF | TGTGCCAGCAGCTTAAAGCCCTGTCGGACAGGGTGGAAGGAGAGCAATCAGCCCCAGCATTTT
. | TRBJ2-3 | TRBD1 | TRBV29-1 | CSVEDLTGPGDTQYF | TGCAGCGTTGAAGATCTGACAGGGCCCGGAGATACGCAGTATTTT
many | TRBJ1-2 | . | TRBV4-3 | CASSQDRSRASAYGYTF | TGCGCCAGCAGCCAAGATAGATCAAGGGCCTCCGCCTATGGCTACACCTTC
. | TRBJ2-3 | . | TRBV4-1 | CASSQDGTSFTGGDTQYF | TGCGCCAGCAGCCAAGACGGGACATCCTTTACCGGAGGGGATACGCAGTATTTT
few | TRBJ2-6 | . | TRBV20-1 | CSARQGYSGANVLTF | TGCAGTGCTAGACAGGGATACTCTGGGGCCAACGTCCTGACTTTC
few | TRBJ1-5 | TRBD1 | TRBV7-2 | CASSSTGRNNQPQHF | TGTGCCAGCAGCTCGACAGGGAGGAACAATCAGCCCCAGCATTTT
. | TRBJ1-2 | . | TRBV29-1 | CSVLGINNYGYTF | TGCAGCGTTTTAGGGATTAATAACTATGGCTACACCTTC
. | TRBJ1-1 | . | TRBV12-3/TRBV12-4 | CASTLGYTEAFF | TGTGCCAGCACCCTCGGGTACACTGAAGCTTTCTTT
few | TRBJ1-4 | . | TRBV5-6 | CASKTVNEEKLFF | TGTGCCAGCAAAACAGTCAATGAGGAAAAACTGTTTTTT
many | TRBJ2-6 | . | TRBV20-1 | CSARPPTFSGANVLTF | TGCAGTGCTAGACCTCCCACCTTCTCTGGGGCCAACGTCCTGACTTTC
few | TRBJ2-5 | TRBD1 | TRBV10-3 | CAIKGQGTETQYF | TGTGCCATCAAGGGACAGGGTACCGAGACCCAGTACTTC
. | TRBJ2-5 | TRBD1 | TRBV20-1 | CSAKPGTGGGETQYF | TGCAGTGCCAAACCCGGGACAGGGGGAGGAGAGACCCAGTACTTC
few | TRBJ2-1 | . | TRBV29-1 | CSVEGRISYNEQFF | TGCAGCGTTGAAGGGCGGATCTCCTACAATGAGCAGTTCTTC
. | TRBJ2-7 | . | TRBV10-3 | CAISESPPGPYSYEQYF | TGTGCCATCAGTGAGTCCCCCCCAGGGCCCTACTCCTACGAGCAGTACTTC
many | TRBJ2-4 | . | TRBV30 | CAWSVPGLTENIQYF | TGTGCCTGGAGTGTACCAGGGCTAACGGAAAACATTCAGTACTTC
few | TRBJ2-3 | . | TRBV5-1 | CASSLDRDSSSTDTQYF | TGCGCCAGCAGCCTAGACCGGGACTCGTCAAGCACAGATACGCAGTATTTT
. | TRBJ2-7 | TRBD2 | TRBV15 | CATSRESGGAYEQYF | TGTGCCACCAGCAGAGAAAGCGGGGGGGCCTACGAGCAGTACTTC